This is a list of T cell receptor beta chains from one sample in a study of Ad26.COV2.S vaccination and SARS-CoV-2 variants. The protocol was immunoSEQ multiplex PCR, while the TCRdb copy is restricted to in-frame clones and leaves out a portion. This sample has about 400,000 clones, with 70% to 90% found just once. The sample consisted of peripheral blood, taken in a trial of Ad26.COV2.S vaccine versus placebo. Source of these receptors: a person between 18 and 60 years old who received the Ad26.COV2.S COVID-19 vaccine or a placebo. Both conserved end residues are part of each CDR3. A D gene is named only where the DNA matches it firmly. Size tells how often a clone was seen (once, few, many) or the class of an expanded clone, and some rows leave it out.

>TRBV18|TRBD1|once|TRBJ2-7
TGTGCCAGCTCACCAAACCAAGCCGGGACAGGGGGATACGAGCAGTACTTC
CASSPNQAGTGGYEQYF
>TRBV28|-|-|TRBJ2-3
TGTGCCATTCAGGGTAGTACAGATACGCAGTATTTT
CAIQGSTDTQYF
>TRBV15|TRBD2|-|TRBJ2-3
TGTGCCACCAGCAGAGCTAGCGGGAGGCCAGATACGCAGTATTTT
CATSRASGRPDTQYF
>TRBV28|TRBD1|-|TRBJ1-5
TGTGCCACCCAACTGGAAGGGGACAGTCCTTTTAGCAATCAGCCCCAGCATTTT
CATQLEGDSPFSNQPQHF
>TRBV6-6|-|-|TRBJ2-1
TGTGCCAGCAGTTACTCGGAGAGTAATGAGCAGTTCTTC
CASSYSESNEQFF
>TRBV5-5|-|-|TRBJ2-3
TGTGCCAGCAGCTTAAGCGGAAGCACAGATACGCAGTATTTT
CASSLSGSTDTQYF
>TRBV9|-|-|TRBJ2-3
TGTGCCAGCAGCGTCGTTGGGGGCACAGATACGCAGTATTTT
CASSVVGGTDTQYF
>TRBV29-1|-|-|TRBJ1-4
TGCAGCGTTGCCGGACCAGCAACTAATGAAAAACTGTTTTTT
CSVAGPATNEKLFF
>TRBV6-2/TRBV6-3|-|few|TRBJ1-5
TGTGCCAGCAGTTCCTCGACGGAGTATCAGCCCCAGCATTTT
CASSSSTEYQPQHF
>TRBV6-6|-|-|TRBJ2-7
TGTGCCAGCATCGGGGACACCTACGAGCAGTACTTC
CASIGDTYEQYF
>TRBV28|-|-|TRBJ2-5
TGTGCCAGCAGTTTAGGGACCCAGTACTTC
CASSLGTQYF
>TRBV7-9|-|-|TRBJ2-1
TGTGCCAGCAGCTCACCGGTAAGCTCCTACAATGAGCAGTTCTTC
CASSSPVSSYNEQFF
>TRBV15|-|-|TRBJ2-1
TGTGCAACCGAGACAGACCCTTACAATGAGCAGTTCTTC
CATETDPYNEQFF
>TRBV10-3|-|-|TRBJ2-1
TGTGCCATCAGTGAGTCAAAGCTAGCGCACAATGAGCAGTTCTTC
CAISESKLAHNEQFF
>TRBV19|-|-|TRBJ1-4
TGTGCCAGTAGTCCCCTCCACGGGAATGAAAAACTGTTTTTT
CASSPLHGNEKLFF
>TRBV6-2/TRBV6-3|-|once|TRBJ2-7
TGTGCCAGCAGTCCAAACCACGAGTACAAGCAGTACTTC
CASSPNHEYKQYF
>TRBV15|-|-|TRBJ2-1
TGTGCCACCAGCGGGGGGAGGCAGAATTACAATGAGCAGTTCTTC
CATSGGRQNYNEQFF
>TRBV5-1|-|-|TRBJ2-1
TGCGCCAGCAGCTTGACAGGGAACAATGAGCAGTTCTTC
CASSLTGNNEQFF
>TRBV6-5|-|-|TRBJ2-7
TGTGCCAGCAGTTACTCGAACAGCGCCTACGAGCAGTACTTC
CASSYSNSAYEQYF
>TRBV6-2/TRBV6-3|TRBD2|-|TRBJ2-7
TGTGCCAGCAGCCGACTAGCGGGAGGTTACGAGCAGTACTTC
CASSRLAGGYEQYF
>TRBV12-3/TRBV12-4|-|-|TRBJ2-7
TGTGCCAGCAGTTTATTCCCGCGCGAGCAGTACTTC
CASSLFPREQYF
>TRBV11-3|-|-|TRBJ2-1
TGTGCCAGCAGCTTAGGGTCTACGGTGGGAGGGGGGAATGAGCAGTTCTTC
CASSLGSTVGGGNEQFF
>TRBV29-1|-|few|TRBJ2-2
TGCAGCGTTGAAGTTGGTGGGGAGAACACCGGGGAGCTGTTTTTT
CSVEVGGENTGELFF
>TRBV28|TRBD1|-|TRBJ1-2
TGTGCCAGCAGCCAGGGACAGGGGAACTATGGCTACACCTTC
CASSQGQGNYGYTF
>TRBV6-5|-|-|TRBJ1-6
TGTGCCAGCAGCGGAGGGGATAATTCACCCCTCCACTTT
CASSGGDNSPLHF
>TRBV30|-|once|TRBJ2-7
TGTGCCTGGAGTGTACAGGGACACCCAGCCTACGAGCAGTACTTC
CAWSVQGHPAYEQYF
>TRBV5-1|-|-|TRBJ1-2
TGCGCCAGCAGCCCCCGGGACGGGGGCTATGGCTACACCTTC
CASSPRDGGYGYTF
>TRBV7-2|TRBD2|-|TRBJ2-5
TGTGCCAGCAGCTTAGTTATAGCGGGACTCCAAGAGACCCAGTACTTC
CASSLVIAGLQETQYF
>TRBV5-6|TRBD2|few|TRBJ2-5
TGTGCCAGCAGCTTGAGGGGCGGGAGGCTCCCCCAGTACTTC
CASSLRGGRLPQYF
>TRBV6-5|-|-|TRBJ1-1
TGTGCCAGCAGTCCCCTGGGGGGGCCCACTGAAGCTTTCTTT
CASSPLGGPTEAFF
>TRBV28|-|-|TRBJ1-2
TGTGCCAGCAGTGGCAGGCCGCGAAACTATGGCTACACCTTC
CASSGRPRNYGYTF
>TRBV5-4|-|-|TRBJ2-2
TGTGCCAGCAGCTTGGTGTCCACCGGGGAGCTGTTTTTT
CASSLVSTGELFF
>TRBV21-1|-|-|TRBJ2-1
TGTGCCAGCAGCAAACCCCAAGGGCCCTACAATGAGCAGTTCTTC
CASSKPQGPYNEQFF
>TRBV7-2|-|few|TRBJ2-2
TGTGCCAGCAGCTTTGGGAGGAACACCGGGGAGCTGTTTTTT
CASSFGRNTGELFF
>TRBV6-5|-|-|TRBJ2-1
TGTGCCAGCAGTTACGGGCGGGGCTACTCCTACAATGAGCAGTTCTTC
CASSYGRGYSYNEQFF
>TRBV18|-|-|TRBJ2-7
TGTGCCAGCTCACTTCAGACAGGTCCCTACGAGCAGTACTTC
CASSLQTGPYEQYF
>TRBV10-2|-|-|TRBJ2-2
TGCGCCAGCAGTGAGGGGTACGGGGAGCTGTTTTTT
CASSEGYGELFF
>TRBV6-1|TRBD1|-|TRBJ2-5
TGTGCCAGCAGTGAAACCCCCCCAGGGGGCCGGGAGACCCAGTACTTC
CASSETPPGGRETQYF
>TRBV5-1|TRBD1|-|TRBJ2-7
TGCGCCAGCAGGGTGGGGACAGGGAGAGAGCAGTACTTC
CASRVGTGREQYF
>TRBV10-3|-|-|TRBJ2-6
TGTGCCATCAGGGGGGAGGCATCTGGGGCCAACGTCCTGACTTTC
CAIRGEASGANVLTF
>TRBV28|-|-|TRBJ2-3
TGTGCCAGCAGTTCCTCGGGACACCCAGATACGCAGTATTTT
CASSSSGHPDTQYF
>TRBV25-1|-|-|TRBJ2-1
TGTGCCAGCAGTGTATCGGCGGGGACCTCCTACAATGAGCAGTTCTTC
CASSVSAGTSYNEQFF
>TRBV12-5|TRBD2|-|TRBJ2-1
TGTGCTAGTGGTTCACCTAGCGGGAGGGGGTCCTACAATGAGCAGTTCTTC
CASGSPSGRGSYNEQFF
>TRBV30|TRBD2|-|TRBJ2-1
TGTGCCTGGAGCGGCCACCCTAGCGGCCCCTACAATGAGCAGTTCTTC
CAWSGHPSGPYNEQFF
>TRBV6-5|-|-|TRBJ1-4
TGTGCCAGCAGGACGGACGGGCCTGGGAAACTGTTTTTT
CASRTDGPGKLFF
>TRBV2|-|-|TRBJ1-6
TGTGCCAGCAGTGTCTCAGACACAAATAATTCACCCCTCCACTTT
CASSVSDTNNSPLHF
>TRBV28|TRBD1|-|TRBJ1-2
TGTGCCAGCAGTCTTGACCAGGGGGCTGGCTACACCTTC
CASSLDQGAGYTF
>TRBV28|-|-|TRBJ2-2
TGTGCCAGCAGTTTACTATCCGGGGAGCTGTTTTTT
CASSLLSGELFF